The clone carrying this TCR beta chain was found a few times. The sample belongs to a study of PD-L1 blockade in urothelial cancer. Study context: Patients began atezolizumab, 1,200 mg intravenously every 3 weeks, in 2014.

Sequenced by immunoSEQ multiplex PCR; TCRdb stores in-frame clones only, minus some. The repertoire holds 37,000 or so clones, approximately 84% seen once, with 15% to 18% in the top ten. Noted time point: pretreatment peripheral blood. There are 14 residues in the CDR3. V lost 4 bases, J lost 4 bases, and 7 bases stayed unmatched. CDR1 is SGHRS, CDR2 YFSETQ, per germline. This chain uses TRBV5-1 with TRBJ1-1, with 7 bases matching TRBD1. Here the sequenced sample was PBMCs, taken around atezolizumab (anti-PD-L1) treatment. The source is a man between 60 and 75 years old with urothelial cancer. CDR3 amino acids: CASSITGVGTEAFF. The CDR3 DNA is TGCGCCAGCAGCATTACAGGGGTCGGCACTGAAGCTTTCTTT.